The 32 T cell receptor beta chains presented below share a single source sample, sequenced in a study of cytomegalovirus exposure and HLA in healthy donors. Generated by immunoSEQ multiplex PCR, the TCRdb table keeps only in-frame clones and is missing some. The sample consists of roughly 260,000 clones, almost 90% of them appearing once. The specimen was PBMCs. The receptor set was obtained from a woman aged 18-30 years in good health and CMV-seronegative.

CDR3 sequence reads: CASSLPGTQYF. CDR3 DNA sequence: TGTGCCAGCAGCCTGCCGGGGACCCAGTACTTC. V gene TRBV7-9 combines with J gene TRBJ2-5, with unresolved D. This CDR3 has 11 residues. Germline V gives CDR1 SEHNR, CDR2 FQNEAQ (reference sequence). V lost 5 bases and J 7 bases, leaving 8 bases between the germline ends.

The V gene is TRBV30, the J gene TRBJ1-6; no definite D call. The CDR3 loop spans 14 amino acids. V gave up 3 bases and J gave up 3 bases, with 9 bases separating them. CDR1 is GTSNPN, CDR2 SVGIG, per germline (reference sequence). CDR3 nucleotide sequence: TGTGCCTGGAGGGCCAGAAGCTATAATTCACCCCTCCACTTT. Translated: CAWRARSYNSPLHF.

The V call is TRBV4-1, the J call TRBJ1-5, with 8 bases that match TRBD1. After removal of 3 bases from V and 3 bases from J, the junction contained 7 bases not matched to a gene. This CDR3 region has 16 residues. Germline CDR1 reads MGHRA; CDR2 reads YSYEKL. CDR3: CASSQADRGANQPQHF. CDR3 nucleotide sequence: TGCGCCAGCAGCCAGGCCGACAGGGGAGCCAATCAGCCCCAGCATTTT.

The chain joins TRBV10-2 to TRBJ2-7, with TRBD1 identical over 7 bases. The germline V gene has CDR1 WSHSY and CDR2 SAAADI. The CDR3 is 14 amino acids. With V trimmed by 6 bases and J by 3 bases, 8 bases remained unmatched. CDR3 loop: CASSLDRWNYEQYV. The CDR3 coding sequence is TGCGCCAGCAGCTTGGACAGGTGGAACTACGAGCAGTACGTC.

V gene TRBV4-2 combines with J gene TRBJ2-2; 10 bases map to TRBD2. The CDR3 totals 15 residues. CDR1 and CDR2 from the germline V gene are LGHNA and YNFKEQ. The ends lost 4 bases at V and 7 bases at J; junction bases unmatched: 6. The CDR3, as DNA: TGTGCCAGCAGCCCGAGCGGGGGGGCCGGCGGGGAGCTGTTTTTT. Its protein is CASSPSGGAGGELFF.

This clone was detected only once. V and J are TRBV6-1 and TRBJ1-5; D may be TRBD1 (6 bases). The CDR3 consists of 15 residues. Trimming stripped 4 bases from V and 3 bases from J, with 13 bases between. The germline gives CDR1 MNHNS, CDR2 SASEGT. CDR3 nucleotide sequence: TGTGCCAGCAGTGTGTTCAGGGGCAACAATCAGCCCCAGCATTTT. Translating gives CASSVFRGNNQPQHF.

This chain uses TRBV9 with TRBJ1-3; no clear D. CDR3 size: 14 residues. Trimming took 2 bases from V and 2 from J, leaving 8 bases between them. Germline CDR1 is SGDLS and CDR2 is YYNGEE. CDR3 in amino acids: CASSVGSPGNTIYF. The CDR3 region has the DNA TGTGCCAGCAGCGTCGGGTCCCCTGGAAACACCATATATTTT.

The rearrangement joins TRBV6-5 to TRBJ1-5, with 7 nucleotides matching TRBD1. CDR1 MNHEY and CDR2 SVGAGI come from the germline V gene. V dropped 6 bases and J dropped 3; count of bases not matched to a gene: 5. The length of the CDR3 is 14 residues. The CDR3 sequence is CASRQGGFNQPQHF. The CDR3 DNA follows: TGTGCCAGCAGGCAGGGGGGCTTCAATCAGCCCCAGCATTTT.

The V gene is TRBV30, the J gene TRBJ1-5; D might be TRBD1 (6 bases). This CDR3 spans 14 amino acids. Germline lookup yields CDR1 GTSNPN and CDR2 SVGIG (reference sequence). Trimming removed 3 bases at V and 4 bases at J, with 13 bases between. For the CDR3, the DNA is TGTGCCTGGAGCCCCGGGACACCGAATCAGCCCCAGCATTTT. Protein product: CAWSPGTPNQPQHF.

This clone was seen a single time. V gene TRBV7-3 combines with J gene TRBJ2-7; TRBD2 agrees at 10 bases. The CDR3 is made up of 16 amino acids. Germline loops: CDR1 SGHTA, CDR2 FQGTGA. V was pared by 5 bases and J by 3 bases, with 10 bases of the junction left unmatched. The CDR3: CASSHGPSGGYYEQYF. In DNA, the CDR3 is TGTGCCAGCAGCCACGGACCTAGCGGGGGTTACTACGAGCAGTACTTC.

This clone was seen a few times. J is TRBJ2-7 and V is TRBV27, with D perhaps TRBD1 (6 bases). The CDR3 is 12 amino acids. V gave up 8 bases and J gave up 10 bases, with 18 bases separating them. In germline, CDR1 is MNHEY, CDR2 SMNVEV (reference sequence). CDR3 sequence: CASRPGQSRQYV. The DNA of the CDR3 is TGTGCCAGCCGCCCTGGACAGTCGCGACAGTACGTC.

This clone has only one observation. The chain carries TRBV28 and TRBJ1-3, with D possibly TRBD1 on 5 matching bases. V was clipped by 2 bases and J by 0 bases, with 14 bases between them. Germline V gives CDR1 MDHEN, CDR2 SYDVKM. This CDR3 region has 17 residues. This chain's CDR3 is CASSLVLDSYSGNTIYF. As DNA, the CDR3 is TGTGCCAGCAGTTTAGTTCTCGACAGTTACTCTGGAAACACCATATATTTT.

V gene TRBV9 combines with J gene TRBJ1-1; D unclear. The CDR3 totals 17 residues. The germline V and J ends were trimmed by 3 bases and 1 base, with 19 bases remaining between them. Germline V CDR1 and CDR2: SGDLS, YYNGEE. The DNA of the CDR3 is TGTGCCAGCAGCGCCCTAGCCCCACGGGAGAAGAACACTGAAGCTTTCTTT. Translation gives CASSALAPREKNTEAFF.

The chain employs TRBV28 and TRBJ2-7; the D gene is possibly TRBD1 (6 bases). This CDR3 has 13 amino acids. V shed 5 bases and J shed 3 bases, with 11 bases lying between them. Germline V gene sequence: CDR1 MDHEN, CDR2 SYDVKM. This CDR3 is CASSLRTVYEQYF. The CDR3 region has the DNA TGTGCCAGCAGTCTACGGACAGTCTACGAGCAGTACTTC.

The rearrangement links TRBV28 to TRBJ1-6, with D hard to call. CDR1 and CDR2 from the germline V gene are MDHEN and SYDVKM. V shed 5 bases and J shed 5 bases, with 19 bases lying between them. This CDR3 comprises 17 residues. CDR3: CASSPYQRTGNNSPLHF. Here the CDR3 DNA reads TGTGCCAGCAGTCCGTATCAGCGGACGGGGAATAATTCACCCCTCCACTTT.

This chain joins TRBV28 and TRBJ2-5; the D gene is possibly TRBD2 (6 bases). The CDR3 length is 16 residues. The ends were cut back, 4 bases at V and 0 bases at J, with 15 bases in the middle. Germline values: CDR1 MDHEN, CDR2 SYDVKM. The CDR3 DNA reads TGTGCCAGCAGTTCCCTACGGGAGCGGAACCAAGAGACCCAGTACTTC. Its protein product is CASSSLRERNQETQYF. The whole variable domain, filled in from reference TRBV28 and TRBJ2-5, reads DVKVTQSSRYLVKRTGEKVFLECVQDMDHENMFWYRQDPGLGLRLIYFSYDVKMKEKGDIPEGYSVSREKKERFSLILESASTNQTSMYLCASSSLRERNQETQYFGPGTRLLVL.

The chain couples TRBV27 to TRBJ2-3; D possibly corresponds to TRBD2 (5 bases). This CDR3 contains 13 residues. Between the trimmed V and J ends, which lost 0 bases and 5 bases, there was a span of 6 bases. Germline V gives CDR1 MNHEY, CDR2 SMNVEV (reference sequence). For the CDR3, the DNA is TGTGCCAGCAGTTTATCCGGGGTAGATACGCAGTATTTT. Its protein is CASSLSGVDTQYF.

The V gene is TRBV28, the J gene TRBJ1-5; the D is unclear. The CDR3 spans 14 residues. CDR1 and CDR2 (germline): MDHEN, SYDVKM. V lost 8 bases to trimming and J lost 2 bases, with 13 bases between them. The CDR3 spells CASLSFQGNQPQHF. The CDR3 DNA sequence: TGTGCCAGCCTCAGTTTTCAGGGCAATCAGCCCCAGCATTTT. Complete variable domain (other parts from reference TRBV28 and TRBJ1-5): DVKVTQSSRYLVKRTGEKVFLECVQDMDHENMFWYRQDPGLGLRLIYFSYDVKMKEKGDIPEGYSVSREKKERFSLILESASTNQTSMYLCASLSFQGNQPQHFGDGTRLSIL.

The chain combines TRBV9 with TRBJ1-1, with unresolved D. Germline-derived CDR1 and CDR2 are SGDLS and YYNGEE. Trimming left V 0 bases short and J 6 bases short, with 18 bases between. The CDR3 has 16 amino acids. The CDR3 region has the DNA TGTGCCAGCAGCGTAGCTGTCGGAGGAGGGATCGCTGAAGCTTTCTTT. It codes for CASSVAVGGGIAEAFF.

The chain recombines TRBV4-1 with TRBJ1-5; the D is unclear. The CDR3 sequence is 14 residues long. The germline V gene encodes CDR1 MGHRA and CDR2 YSYEKL. V was shortened by 3 bases and J by 3 bases, with 9 bases between the two germline ends. The CDR3 nucleotides read TGCGCCAGCAGCCACCTTGGCCTCAATCAGCCCCAGCATTTT. It codes for CASSHLGLNQPQHF.

V is TRBV6-6 and J is TRBJ2-5; TRBD2 is a possible D gene (6 bases). The germline CDR1 and CDR2 sequences are MNHNY and SVGAGI (reference sequence). The CDR3 consists of 11 residues. Trimming stripped 6 bases from V and 5 bases from J, with 7 bases between. The CDR3 DNA follows: TGTGCCAGCAGCCGGGGGGAGACCCAGTACTTC. Encoded protein: CASSRGETQYF.

The chain combines TRBV6-5 with TRBJ2-7; 9 bases align to TRBD1. The V segment lost 5 bases and the J segment 6 bases; nucleotides outside the gene matches: 5. CDR3 length: 13 amino acids. CDR1 is MNHEY, CDR2 SVGAGI, per germline. The CDR3 spells CASSNGQGSEQYV. In DNA, the CDR3 is TGTGCCAGCAGTAACGGACAGGGGAGCGAGCAGTACGTC.

This sequence joins TRBV5-1 and TRBJ2-1; 9 nucleotides agree with TRBD2. V shed 0 bases and J 9 bases; nucleotides not matched to a gene: 10. Per germline, CDR1 SGHRS and CDR2 YFSETQ. The CDR3 runs to 16 residues. CDR3 sequence reads: CASSLGWRGGQFEQFF. The CDR3 region has the DNA TGCGCCAGCAGCTTGGGCTGGCGGGGGGGCCAGTTTGAGCAGTTCTTC.

The J gene is TRBJ2-5, the V gene TRBV5-1; 10 bases line up with TRBD1. The CDR3 runs to 15 residues. In germline, CDR1 is SGHRS, CDR2 YFSETQ. With 3 bases clipped from V and 3 bases from J, the junction kept 5 bases outside the gene matches. CDR3 residues: CASSSLGTGEETQYF. In nucleotides, the CDR3 is TGCGCCAGCAGCTCACTAGGGACAGGGGAAGAGACCCAGTACTTC.

V gene TRBV7-9 combines with J gene TRBJ2-7, with D possibly matching TRBD1 (5 bases). The CDR3 covers 15 residues. The ends were cut back, 1 base at V and 0 bases at J, with 10 bases in the middle. CDR1 is SEHNR and CDR2 is FQNEAQ in the germline V gene (reference sequence). The CDR3 here is CASSLEAGSSYEQYF. As DNA, the CDR3 is TGTGCCAGCAGCTTAGAGGCAGGGTCCTCCTACGAGCAGTACTTC.

The genes are TRBV25-1 and TRBJ2-5, with D possibly TRBD2 on 7 matching bases. The CDR3 consists of 18 residues. Germline values: CDR1 MGHDK, CDR2 SYGVNS. Trimming took 0 bases from V and 3 from J, leaving 20 bases between them. The CDR3 reads CASSEYQGWGGSEETQYF. The CDR3, as DNA: TGTGCCAGCAGTGAATATCAAGGGTGGGGGGGCAGTGAAGAGACCCAGTACTTC.

V is TRBV11-2 and J is TRBJ1-6, with 8 bases identical to TRBD1. Losses at the gene ends were 6 bases for V and 0 bases for J; bases not matched to a gene: 4. CDR1 SGHAT and CDR2 FQNNGV come from the germline V gene. CDR3 size: 16 residues. The CDR3 here is CASSRQGSSYNSPLHF. In DNA, the CDR3 is TGTGCCAGCAGTCGACAGGGGAGCTCCTATAATTCACCCCTCCACTTT.

The chain has TRBV4-3 and TRBJ2-2; D is undetermined. Looked up from germline, CDR1 is LGHNA and CDR2 is YSLEER. The CDR3 runs 16 residues. V was pared by 1 base and J by 6 bases, with 15 bases between. CDR3 in amino acids: CASSQVPFAVAGELFF. CDR3 sequence (DNA): TGCGCCAGCAGCCAAGTCCCGTTTGCGGTAGCCGGGGAGCTGTTTTTT.

The DNA of the CDR3 is TGTGCCAGCTCACCACGGCAGTTCAATCAGCCCCAGCATTTT. Its translation: CASSPRQFNQPQHF. The V and J genes are TRBV18 and TRBJ1-5; D unresolved. Germline lookup yields CDR1 KGHSH and CDR2 LQKENI. V lost 1 base and J 3 bases, leaving 7 bases between the germline ends. The CDR3 has 14 residues.

The V and J genes are TRBV9 and TRBJ1-3, with D tentatively TRBD1 (6 bases). From germline, CDR1 is SGDLS and CDR2 YYNGEE. V lost 2 bases to trimming and J lost 4 bases, with 7 bases between them. This CDR3 has 13 amino acids. CDR3 sequence (DNA): TGTGCCAGCAGCGTGGACAGCGGAAACACCATATATTTT. Its protein is CASSVDSGNTIYF.

This clone was seen once. CDR3 coding DNA: TGTGCCAGCAGCTTAAGTATCCAACGGGGCACTGAAGCTTTCTTT. This codes for CASSLSIQRGTEAFF. V gene TRBV7-6 combines with J gene TRBJ1-1; D is unresolved. Trimming pared 2 bases from V and 4 bases from J, leaving 14 bases between. The CDR3 has 15 residues. Per germline, CDR1 SGHVS and CDR2 FNYEAQ. Drawing the rest from reference TRBV7-6 and TRBJ1-1, the complete variable domain is GAGVSQSPRYKVTKRGQDVALRCDPISGHVSLYWYRQALGQGPEFLTYFNYEAQQDKSGLPNDRFSAERPEGSISTLTIQRTEQRDSAMYRCASSLSIQRGTEAFFGQGTRLTVV.

The chain employs TRBV28 and TRBJ1-5; D unclear. The germline V gene encodes CDR1 MDHEN and CDR2 SYDVKM. Trimming left V 7 bases short and J 4 bases short, with 11 bases between. This CDR3 is 13 amino acids long. The CDR3: CASTTAGNQPQHF. CDR3 in DNA: TGTGCCAGCACCACGGCCGGGAATCAGCCCCAGCATTTT.